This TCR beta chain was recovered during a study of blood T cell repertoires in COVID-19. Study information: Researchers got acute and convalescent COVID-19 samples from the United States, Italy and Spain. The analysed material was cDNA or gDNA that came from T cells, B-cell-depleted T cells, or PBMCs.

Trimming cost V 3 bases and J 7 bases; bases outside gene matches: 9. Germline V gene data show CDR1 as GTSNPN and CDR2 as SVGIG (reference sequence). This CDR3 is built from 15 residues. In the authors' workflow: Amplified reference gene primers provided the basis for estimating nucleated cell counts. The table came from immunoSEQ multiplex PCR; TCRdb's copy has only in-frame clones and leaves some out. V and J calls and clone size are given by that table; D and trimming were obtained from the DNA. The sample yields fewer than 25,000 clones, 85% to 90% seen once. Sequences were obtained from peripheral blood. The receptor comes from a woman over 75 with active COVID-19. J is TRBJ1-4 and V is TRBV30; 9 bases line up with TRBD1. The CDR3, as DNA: TGTGCCTGGAGCATAGCCGGGACAGGGAGTGAAAAACTGTTTTTT. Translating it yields CAWSIAGTGSEKLFF.